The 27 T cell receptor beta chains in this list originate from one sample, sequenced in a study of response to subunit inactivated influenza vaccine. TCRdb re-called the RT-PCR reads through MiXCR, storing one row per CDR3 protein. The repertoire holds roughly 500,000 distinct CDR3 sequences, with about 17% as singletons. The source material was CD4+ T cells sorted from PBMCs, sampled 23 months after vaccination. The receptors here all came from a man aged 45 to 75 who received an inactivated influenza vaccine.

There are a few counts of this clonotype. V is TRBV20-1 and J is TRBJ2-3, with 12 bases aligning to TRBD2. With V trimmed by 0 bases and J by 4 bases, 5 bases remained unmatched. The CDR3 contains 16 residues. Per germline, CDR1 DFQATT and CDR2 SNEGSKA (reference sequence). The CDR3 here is CSARDPTSGGADTQYF. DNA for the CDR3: TGCAGTGCTAGAGACCCGACTAGCGGGGGCGCAGATACGCAGTATTTT.

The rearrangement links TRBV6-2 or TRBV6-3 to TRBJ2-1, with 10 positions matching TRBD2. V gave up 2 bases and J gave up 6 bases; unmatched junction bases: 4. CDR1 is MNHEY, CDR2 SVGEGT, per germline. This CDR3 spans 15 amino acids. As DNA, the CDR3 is TGTGCCAGCAGTTACGGGCTAGCGGGGGCCAATGAGCAGTTCTTC. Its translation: CASSYGLAGANEQFF.

The CDR3 reads CASTQNGYSNQPQHF. CDR3 nucleotides: TGTGCCAGCACCCAGAATGGTTATAGCAATCAGCCCCAGCATTTT. The V call is TRBV28, the J call TRBJ1-5; D is undetermined. This CDR3 region has 15 residues. Germline CDR1 MDHEN, CDR2 SYDVKM. The V end was cut by 7 bases, the J end by 0 bases, with 13 bases between.

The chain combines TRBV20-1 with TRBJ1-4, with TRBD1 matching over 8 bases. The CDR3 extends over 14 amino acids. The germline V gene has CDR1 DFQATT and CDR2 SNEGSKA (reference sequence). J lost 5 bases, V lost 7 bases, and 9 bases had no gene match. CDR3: CSGVRDRLNEKLFF. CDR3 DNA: TGCAGTGGGGTCCGGGACAGGCTAAATGAAAAACTGTTTTTT.

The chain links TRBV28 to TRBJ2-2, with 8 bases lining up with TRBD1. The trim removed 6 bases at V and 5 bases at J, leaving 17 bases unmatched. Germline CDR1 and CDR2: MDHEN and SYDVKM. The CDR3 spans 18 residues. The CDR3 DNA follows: TGTGCCAGCAGCTCCACCCCCCCGGTCAGGGGGCGGACCGGGGAGCTGTTTTTT. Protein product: CASSSTPPVRGRTGELFF.

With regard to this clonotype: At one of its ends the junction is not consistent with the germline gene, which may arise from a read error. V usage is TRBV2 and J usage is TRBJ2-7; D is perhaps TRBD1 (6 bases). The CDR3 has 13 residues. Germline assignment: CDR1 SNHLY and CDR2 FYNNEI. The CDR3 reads CASSKASQGLLYF. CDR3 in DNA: TGTGCCAGCAGTAAAGCCTCCCAGGGGCTCCTGTACTTC.

The CDR3 nucleotides read TGCAGTGCTGACCGGGACAGGGCTGACAATGAGCAGTTCTTC. This gives the protein CSADRDRADNEQFF. The J gene is TRBJ2-1, the V gene TRBV20-1; 9 nucleotides match TRBD1. With V trimmed by 5 bases and J by 5 bases, 7 bases remained unmatched. Germline CDR1 and CDR2: DFQATT and SNEGSKA (reference sequence). The CDR3 loop spans 14 amino acids.

As DNA, the CDR3 is TGTGCCAGCAGTTCCGGGGGTCCTGGAAACACCATATATTTT. It encodes CASSSGGPGNTIYF. J is TRBJ1-3 and V is TRBV27; D may be TRBD1 (5 bases). The germline V gene has CDR1 MNHEY and CDR2 SMNVEV (reference sequence). The germline V and J ends were trimmed by 4 bases and 2 bases, with 9 bases remaining between them. The CDR3 is 14 amino acids.

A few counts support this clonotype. This CDR3 is CASSHRLTGAQETQYF. Here the CDR3 DNA reads TGTGCCAGCAGCCATCGCCTCACAGGGGCCCAAGAGACCCAGTACTTC. The chain uses TRBV3-1 and TRBJ2-5; TRBD1 matches at 7 bases. Germline loops: CDR1 LGHDT, CDR2 YNNKEL (reference sequence). The CDR3 consists of 16 residues. With V trimmed by 3 bases and J by 1 base, 8 bases remained unmatched.

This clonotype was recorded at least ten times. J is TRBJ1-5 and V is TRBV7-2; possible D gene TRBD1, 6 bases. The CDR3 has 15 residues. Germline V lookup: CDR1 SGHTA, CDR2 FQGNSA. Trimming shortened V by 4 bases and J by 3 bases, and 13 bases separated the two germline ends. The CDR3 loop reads CASSWGQGNNQPQHF. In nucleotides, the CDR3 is TGTGCCAGCAGCTGGGGGCAGGGAAACAATCAGCCCCAGCATTTT.

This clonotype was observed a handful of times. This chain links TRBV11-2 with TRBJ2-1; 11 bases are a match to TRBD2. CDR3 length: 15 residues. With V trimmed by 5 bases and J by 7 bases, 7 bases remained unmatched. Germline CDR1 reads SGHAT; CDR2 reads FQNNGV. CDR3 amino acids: CASSRSGGAGNEQFF. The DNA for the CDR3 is TGTGCCAGCAGCCGTAGCGGGGGGGCCGGGAATGAGCAGTTCTTC. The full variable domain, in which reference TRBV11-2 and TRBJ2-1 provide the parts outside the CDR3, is EAGVAQSPRYKIIEKRQSVAFWCNPISGHATLYWYQQILGQGPKLLIQFQNNGVVDDSQLPKDRFSAERLKGVDSTLKIQPAKLEDSAVYLCASSRSGGAGNEQFFGPGTRLTVL.

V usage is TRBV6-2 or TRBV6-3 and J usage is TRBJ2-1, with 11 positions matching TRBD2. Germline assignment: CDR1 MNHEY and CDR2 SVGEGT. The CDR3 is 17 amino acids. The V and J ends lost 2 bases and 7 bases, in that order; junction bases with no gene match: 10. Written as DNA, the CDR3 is TGTGCCAGCAGTTACGGGGTGAGGGCTAGCGGGAGGAATGAGCAGTTCTTC. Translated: CASSYGVRASGRNEQFF.

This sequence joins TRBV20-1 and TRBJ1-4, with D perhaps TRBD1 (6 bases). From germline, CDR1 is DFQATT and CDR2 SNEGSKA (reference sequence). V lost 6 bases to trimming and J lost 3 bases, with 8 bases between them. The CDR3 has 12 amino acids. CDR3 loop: CSARTANEKLFF. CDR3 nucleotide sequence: TGCAGTGCAAGGACAGCTAATGAAAAACTGTTTTTT.

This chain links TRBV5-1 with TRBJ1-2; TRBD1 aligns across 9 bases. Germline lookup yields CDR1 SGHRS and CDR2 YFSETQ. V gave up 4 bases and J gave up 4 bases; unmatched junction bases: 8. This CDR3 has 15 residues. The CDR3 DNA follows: TGCGCCAGCAGCCCCGAACTGACAGGGGGCTATGGCTACACCTTC. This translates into CASSPELTGGYGYTF.

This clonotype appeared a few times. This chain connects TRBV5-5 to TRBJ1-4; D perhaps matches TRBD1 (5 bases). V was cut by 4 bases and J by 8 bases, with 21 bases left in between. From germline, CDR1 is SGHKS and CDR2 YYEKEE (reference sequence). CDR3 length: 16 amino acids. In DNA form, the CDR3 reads TGTGCCAGCAGCCCCCGGGGCGGGTACCTCGGGGAAAAACTGTTTTTT. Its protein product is CASSPRGGYLGEKLFF.

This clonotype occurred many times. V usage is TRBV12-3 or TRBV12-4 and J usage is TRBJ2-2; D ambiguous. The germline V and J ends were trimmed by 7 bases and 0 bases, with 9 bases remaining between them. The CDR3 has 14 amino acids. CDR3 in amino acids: CASILGANTGELFF. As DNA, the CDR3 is TGTGCCAGCATCCTTGGGGCGAACACCGGGGAGCTGTTTTTT.

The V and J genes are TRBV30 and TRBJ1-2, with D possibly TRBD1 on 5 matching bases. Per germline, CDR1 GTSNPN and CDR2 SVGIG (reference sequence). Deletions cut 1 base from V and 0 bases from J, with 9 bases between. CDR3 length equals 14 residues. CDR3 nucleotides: TGTGCCTGGAGTGCACCGACAGCTAACTATGGCTACACCTTC. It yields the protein CAWSAPTANYGYTF.

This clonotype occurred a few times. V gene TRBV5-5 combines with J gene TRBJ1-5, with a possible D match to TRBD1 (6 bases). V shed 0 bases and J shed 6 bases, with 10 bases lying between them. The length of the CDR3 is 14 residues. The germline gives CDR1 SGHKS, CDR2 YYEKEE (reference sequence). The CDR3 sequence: CASSLAGAAQPQHF. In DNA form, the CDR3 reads TGTGCCAGCAGCTTGGCGGGGGCGGCTCAGCCCCAGCATTTT.

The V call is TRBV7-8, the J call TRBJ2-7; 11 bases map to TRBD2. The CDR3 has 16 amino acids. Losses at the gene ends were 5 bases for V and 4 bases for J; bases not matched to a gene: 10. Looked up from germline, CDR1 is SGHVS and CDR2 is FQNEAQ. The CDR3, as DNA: TGTGCCAGCAGCCGACCGAGGACTAGCGGGTTGTACGAGCAGTACTTC. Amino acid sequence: CASSRPRTSGLYEQYF.

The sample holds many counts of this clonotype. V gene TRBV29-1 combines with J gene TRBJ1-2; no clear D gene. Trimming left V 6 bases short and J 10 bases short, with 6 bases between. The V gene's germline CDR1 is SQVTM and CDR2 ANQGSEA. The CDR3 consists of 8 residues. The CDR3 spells CSVDFYTF. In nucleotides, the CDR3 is TGCAGCGTAGACTTCTACACCTTC.

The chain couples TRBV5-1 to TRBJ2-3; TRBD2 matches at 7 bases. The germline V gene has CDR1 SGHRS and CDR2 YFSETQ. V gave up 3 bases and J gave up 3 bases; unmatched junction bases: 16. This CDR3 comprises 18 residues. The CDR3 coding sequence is TGCGCCAGCAGCTATTTCTCGGGGGGAGGGAGAAGAACAGATACGCAGTATTTT. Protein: CASSYFSGGGRRTDTQYF.

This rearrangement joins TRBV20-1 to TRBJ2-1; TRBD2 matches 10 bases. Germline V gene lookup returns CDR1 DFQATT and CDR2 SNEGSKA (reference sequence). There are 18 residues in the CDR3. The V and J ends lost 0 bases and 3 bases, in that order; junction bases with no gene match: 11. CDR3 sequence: CSARDGRLAGVLYNEQFF. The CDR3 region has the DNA TGCAGTGCTAGAGATGGCCGGCTAGCGGGAGTCCTCTACAATGAGCAGTTCTTC.

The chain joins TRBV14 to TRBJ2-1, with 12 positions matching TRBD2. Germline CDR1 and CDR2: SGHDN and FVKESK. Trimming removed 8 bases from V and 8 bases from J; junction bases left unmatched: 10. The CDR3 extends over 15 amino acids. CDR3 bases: TGTGCCAGCCAAAAGGGACTAGCGGGCCCACATGAGCAGTTCTTC. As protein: CASQKGLAGPHEQFF.

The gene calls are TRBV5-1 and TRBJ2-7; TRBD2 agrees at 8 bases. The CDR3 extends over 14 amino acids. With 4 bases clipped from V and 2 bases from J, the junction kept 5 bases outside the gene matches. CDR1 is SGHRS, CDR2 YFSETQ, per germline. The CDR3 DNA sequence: TGCGCCAGCAGCAAGGCGGGGGGCACCTACGAGCAGTACTTC. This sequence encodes CASSKAGGTYEQYF.

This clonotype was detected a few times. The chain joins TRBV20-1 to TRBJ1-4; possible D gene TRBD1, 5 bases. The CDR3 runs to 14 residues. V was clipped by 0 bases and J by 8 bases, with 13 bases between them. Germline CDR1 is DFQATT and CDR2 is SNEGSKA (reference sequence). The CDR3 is CSARDRGSGEKLFF. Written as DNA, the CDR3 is TGCAGTGCTAGAGATAGGGGTTCAGGGGAAAAACTGTTTTTT.

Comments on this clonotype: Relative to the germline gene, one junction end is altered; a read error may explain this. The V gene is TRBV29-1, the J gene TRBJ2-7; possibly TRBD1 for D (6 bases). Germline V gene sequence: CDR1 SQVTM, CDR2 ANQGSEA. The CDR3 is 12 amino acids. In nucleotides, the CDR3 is TGCAGCGTTGAGGGTTACAGGGACCATAGGACCTTC. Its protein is CSVEGYRDHRTF.

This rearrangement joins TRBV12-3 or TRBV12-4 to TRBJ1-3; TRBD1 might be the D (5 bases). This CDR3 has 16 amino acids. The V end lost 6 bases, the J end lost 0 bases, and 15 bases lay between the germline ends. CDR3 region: CASRLGPGSSGNTIYF. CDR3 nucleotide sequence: TGTGCCAGCAGATTGGGGCCAGGGAGCTCTGGAAACACCATATATTTT.